This TCR beta chain was captured in a study of T cells expressing NK-cell markers. TCR beta libraries carry UMIs added by 5'RACE template switching. No DNA is given; TCRdb re-called the 5' RACE reads and lists each CDR3 protein once. This table lists fewer than 400,000 distinct CDR3 sequences. The CDR3 runs to 13 residues. The receptor was derived from a woman between 50 and 59 years old in good health. The sequencing sample was made of blood T cells: a sorted CD56 or NKG2C T cell subset, CD4+ or CD8+ T cells, or bulk PBMC T cells (not recorded which). The chain has TRBV12-3 or TRBV12-4 and TRBJ1-1; TCRdb picks TRBD1, but there is no DNA to check that call. The CDR3 sequence: CASTSEDRTEAFF.